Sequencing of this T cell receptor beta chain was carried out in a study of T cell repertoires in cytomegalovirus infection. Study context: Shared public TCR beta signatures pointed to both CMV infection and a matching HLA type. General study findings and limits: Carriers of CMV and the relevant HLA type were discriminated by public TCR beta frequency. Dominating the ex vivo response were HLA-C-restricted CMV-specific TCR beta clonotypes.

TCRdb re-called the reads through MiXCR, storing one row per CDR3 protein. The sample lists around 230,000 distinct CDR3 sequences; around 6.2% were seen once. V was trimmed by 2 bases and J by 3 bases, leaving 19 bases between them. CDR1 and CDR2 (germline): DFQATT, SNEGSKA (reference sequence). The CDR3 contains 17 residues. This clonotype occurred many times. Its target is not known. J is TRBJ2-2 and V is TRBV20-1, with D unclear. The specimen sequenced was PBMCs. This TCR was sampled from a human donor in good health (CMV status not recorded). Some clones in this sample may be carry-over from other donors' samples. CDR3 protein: CSARKRPPNVDTGELFF. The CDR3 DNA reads TGCAGTGCTAGAAAAAGACCTCCTAACGTCGACACCGGGGAGCTGTTTTTT.